The 4 T cell receptor beta chains below were found in one sample sequenced in a study of blood T cell repertoires in COVID-19. Sequencing was performed with immunoSEQ multiplex PCR; in TCRdb, only in-frame clones are kept and a portion is missing. The table has fewer than 300,000 clones, 65% to 90% seen once. The sequencing input was PBMCs or T cells enriched from blood (not recorded which). The source is a man aged 18 to 29 who had recovered from COVID-19.

CDR3 in amino acids: CASSTNRGLNYGYTF. In nucleotides, the CDR3 is TGTGCCAGCAGTACAAACAGGGGATTGAACTATGGCTACACCTTC. The chain couples TRBV28 to TRBJ1-2; 7 bases align to TRBD1. Germline CDR1 and CDR2: MDHEN and SYDVKM. The junction had 8 bases not matched to a gene; V was cut back by 5 bases and J by 2 bases. The CDR3 spans 15 residues.

The gene calls are TRBV5-1 and TRBJ2-2, with TRBD2 matching over 10 bases. The CDR3 sequence is 15 residues long. The germline V gene encodes CDR1 SGHRS and CDR2 YFSETQ. V gave up 4 bases and J gave up 1 base; unmatched junction bases: 1. CDR3 nucleotides: TGCGCCAGCAGCGTAGCGGGGGGGAACACCGGGGAGCTGTTTTTT. Residues: CASSVAGGNTGELFF.

This clone was counted a single time. The V call is TRBV6-5, the J call TRBJ1-2; D unresolved. The V and J ends lost 2 bases and 4 bases respectively, with 11 bases between them. CDR1 and CDR2 from the germline V gene are MNHEY and SVGAGI. The CDR3 has 14 amino acids. The CDR3 is CASSYVSSGYGYTF. In DNA, the CDR3 is TGTGCCAGCAGTTACGTTAGTTCCGGCTATGGCTACACCTTC.

The chain has TRBV4-2 and TRBJ2-1; 7 bases agree with TRBD2. The ends lost 0 bases at V and 7 bases at J; junction bases unmatched: 3. The CDR3 has 14 residues. CDR1 is LGHNA and CDR2 is YNFKEQ in the germline V gene. The CDR3 region is CASSQDSGGNEQFF. The CDR3 nucleotides read TGTGCCAGCAGCCAAGATTCGGGGGGAAATGAGCAGTTCTTC.